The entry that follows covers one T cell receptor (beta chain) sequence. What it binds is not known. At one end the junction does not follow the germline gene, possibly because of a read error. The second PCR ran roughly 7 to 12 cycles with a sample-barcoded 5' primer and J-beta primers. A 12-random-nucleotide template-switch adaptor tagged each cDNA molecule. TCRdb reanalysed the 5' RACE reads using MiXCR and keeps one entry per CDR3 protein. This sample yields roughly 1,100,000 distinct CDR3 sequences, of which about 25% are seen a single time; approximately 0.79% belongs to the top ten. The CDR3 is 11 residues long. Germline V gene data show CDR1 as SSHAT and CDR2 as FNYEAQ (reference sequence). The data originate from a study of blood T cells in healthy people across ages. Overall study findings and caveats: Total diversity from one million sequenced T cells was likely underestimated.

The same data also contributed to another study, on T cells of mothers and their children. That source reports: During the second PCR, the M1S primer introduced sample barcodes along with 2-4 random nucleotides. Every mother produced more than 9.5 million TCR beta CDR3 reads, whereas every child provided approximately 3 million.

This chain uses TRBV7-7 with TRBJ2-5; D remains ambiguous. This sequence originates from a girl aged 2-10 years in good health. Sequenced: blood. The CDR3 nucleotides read TGTGCTAGCAGCCCTGTGGGGACCCAGTACTTC. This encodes CASSPVGTQYF. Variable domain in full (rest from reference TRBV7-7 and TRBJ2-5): GAGVSQSPRYKVTKRGQDVTLRCDPISSHATLYWYQQALGQGPEFLTYFNYEAQPDKSGLPSDRFSAERPEGSISTLTIQRTEQRDSAMYRCASSPVGTQYFGPGTRLLVL.